A single T cell receptor (beta chain) is shown here with its context. The source of the sample is a study of blood T cell repertoires in COVID-19. This CDR3 has 14 residues. The germline V gene has CDR1 SGDLS and CDR2 YYNGEE. Deletions cut 3 bases from V and 5 bases from J, with 14 bases between. Here immunoSEQ multiplex PCR was the method, and the copy in TCRdb shows in-frame clones only, minus some. The table records fewer than 400,000 clones, 70% to 90% of them present only once. Sequenced sample: PBMCs or T cells enriched from blood (not recorded which). V is TRBV9 and J is TRBJ1-1, with a possible D match to TRBD1 (5 bases). This sequence was found in a man younger than 40 who had recovered from COVID-19. This chain's CDR3 is CASSANMGGTEAFF. The DNA of the CDR3 is TGTGCCAGCAGCGCCAATATGGGGGGGACTGAAGCTTTCTTT.